The following is a TCR beta chain sequence with its context. Its antigen is unknown. Looked up from germline, CDR1 is SGHRS and CDR2 is YFSETQ. The CDR3 runs to 13 residues. The ends lost 6 bases at V and 1 base at J; junction bases unmatched: 2. This sample is drawn from a study of identifying expanded T cells in peripheral blood. Overall study findings and caveats: Technical replicates showed around 1.3 changed clones; roughly two weeks about 16.4; four weeks 19. Clone count variance between roughly 2-week samples rose with total template count.

During the collection period, no donor immune events like infections were recorded. The table came from immunoSEQ multiplex PCR; TCRdb's copy has only in-frame clones and leaves some out. The table lists 90,000 to 110,000 clones, around 89% of them singletons, with 7% to 9% in the top ten. Sequenced input: blood. This chain connects TRBV5-1 to TRBJ2-5; 8 bases align to TRBD2. This receptor was obtained from a person aged 18 to 69 in good health. CDR3 coding DNA: TGCGCCAGCAAGGGGACTAGCCAAGAGACCCAGTACTTC. The encoded protein is CASKGTSQETQYF.